The 21 T cell receptor beta chains reported below all come from one sample, sequenced in a study of control samples from healthy donors and cancer patients. Only in-frame clones appear in the TCRdb table, and some are missing; sequencing was by immunoSEQ multiplex PCR. In the table there are 150,000 to 200,000 clones, roughly 89% of which are singletons. The sequenced material came from blood. Every receptor here comes from a woman between 50 and 59 years old in good health.

This clone has only a few counts. The CDR3 is CASSQPLASAYNEQFF. The CDR3, as DNA: TGCGCCAGCAGCCAACCCCTAGCGAGCGCCTACAATGAGCAGTTCTTC. The V gene is TRBV4-1, the J gene TRBJ2-1; weak D call: TRBD2 (6 bases). Per germline, CDR1 MGHRA and CDR2 YSYEKL. V lost 2 bases, J lost 2 bases, and 13 bases lay in between. The CDR3 extends over 16 amino acids.

A word on this clone: An end of the junction differs from the germline gene, which may be a read error. The chain is built from TRBV6-5 and TRBJ1-6; D gene ambiguous. The CDR3 runs 12 residues. CDR1 and CDR2 from the germline V gene are MNHEY and SVGAGI. CDR3 DNA sequence: TGTGCCAGCAGTTTGGCTTATTCGCCCCTCCACTTT. Amino acid sequence: CASSLAYSPLHF.

The genes are TRBV13 and TRBJ2-5; weak D call: TRBD1 (5 bases). The CDR3 sequence is 14 residues long. Germline CDR1 reads PRHDT; CDR2 reads FYEKMQ (reference sequence). The V gene lost 5 bases and the J gene lost 1 base, with 11 bases spanning the gap. CDR3 sequence: CASSKGATQETQYF. CDR3 nucleotide sequence: TGTGCCAGCAGCAAAGGGGCTACCCAAGAGACCCAGTACTTC.

The chain joins TRBV6-4 to TRBJ2-3; D perhaps matches TRBD1 (7 bases). Germline-derived CDR1 and CDR2 are MRHNA and SNTAGT. The CDR3 contains 14 residues. V was clipped by 4 bases and J by 4 bases, with 12 bases between them. CDR3 coding DNA: TGTGCCAGCAGTGGACAGGGAGGCTCAGATACGCAGTATTTT. It codes for CASSGQGGSDTQYF.

The chain joins TRBV28 to TRBJ1-6, with D tentatively TRBD1 (5 bases). Trimming pared 7 bases from V and 11 bases from J, leaving 15 bases between. Per the germline V gene, CDR1 is MDHEN and CDR2 is SYDVKM. This CDR3 contains 13 residues. The CDR3 region is CASTLRGGTPLHF. CDR3 in DNA: TGTGCCAGCACTCTGCGGGGCGGGACACCCCTCCACTTT.

The rearrangement joins TRBV18 to TRBJ2-2; tentatively, D is TRBD2 (6 bases). V was cut by 0 bases and J by 1 base, with 9 bases left in between. This CDR3 contains 16 residues. Germline V gene sequence: CDR1 KGHSH, CDR2 LQKENI. The DNA of the CDR3 is TGTGCCAGCTCACCACCGGAGGGGAGGAACACCGGGGAGCTGTTTTTT. It codes for CASSPPEGRNTGELFF. The full variable domain, rest sourced from reference TRBV18 and TRBJ2-2, is NAGVMQNPRHLVRRRGQEARLRCSPMKGHSHVYWYRQLPEEGLKFMVYLQKENIIDESGMPKERFSAEFPKEGPSILRIQQVVRGDSAAYFCASSPPEGRNTGELFFGEGSRLTVL.

V is TRBV5-6 and J is TRBJ2-2; the D gene is possibly TRBD1 (7 bases). CDR3 length: 15 residues. V was clipped by 2 bases and J by 1 base, with 9 bases between them. From germline, CDR1 is SGHDT and CDR2 YYEEEE. The CDR3 sequence is CASSFQGGNTGELFF. CDR3 sequence (DNA): TGTGCCAGCAGCTTTCAGGGGGGGAACACCGGGGAGCTGTTTTTT.

V gene TRBV19 combines with J gene TRBJ2-3; 11 bases agree with TRBD2. Germline V gene data show CDR1 as LNHDA and CDR2 as SQIVND (reference sequence). The CDR3 loop spans 17 amino acids. With V trimmed by 11 bases and J by 4 bases, 17 bases remained unmatched. CDR3 protein: CAASEGASGRYSDTQYF. DNA of the CDR3: TGTGCCGCGTCAGAAGGGGCTAGCGGGAGGTACTCAGATACGCAGTATTTT.

This chain uses TRBV4-1 with TRBJ2-2, with 7 positions matching TRBD1. V lost 8 bases, J lost 0 bases, and 3 bases stayed unmatched. The CDR3 is made up of 14 amino acids. Per the germline V gene, CDR1 is MGHRA and CDR2 is YSYEKL. The CDR3 nucleotides are TGCGCCAGCCAGGGACAGCCGAACACCGGGGAGCTGTTTTTT. Amino acids: CASQGQPNTGELFF.

This chain joins TRBV7-9 and TRBJ2-1, with 7 bases lining up with TRBD2. V shed 4 bases, J shed 1 base, and the junction held 7 bases outside the gene matches. The germline CDR1 and CDR2 sequences are SEHNR and FQNEAQ (reference sequence). The CDR3 consists of 16 residues. Written as DNA, the CDR3 is TGTGCCAGCAGCTCGGCGACGGGAGGATCCTACAATGAGCAGTTCTTC. It encodes CASSSATGGSYNEQFF. The variable domain in full, with the rest retrieved from reference TRBV7-9 and TRBJ2-1, is DTGVSQNPRHKITKRGQNVTFRCDPISEHNRLYWYRQTLGQGPEFLTYFQNEAQLEKSRLLSDRFSAERPKGSFSTLEIQRTEQGDSAMYLCASSSATGGSYNEQFFGPGTRLTVL.

The chain links TRBV7-6 to TRBJ1-4, with D perhaps TRBD1 (5 bases). The V end lost 3 bases, the J end lost 1 base, and 9 bases lay between the germline ends. The CDR3 runs 15 residues. CDR1 is SGHVS and CDR2 is FNYEAQ in the germline V gene. CDR3 DNA: TGTGCCAGCAGCTTGATGACAGTAACTAATGAAAAACTGTTTTTT. Translated: CASSLMTVTNEKLFF.

This clone appeared a single time. This rearrangement joins TRBV7-2 to TRBJ2-1; D remains ambiguous. Germline CDR1 and CDR2: SGHTA and FQGNSA. The CDR3 sequence is 13 residues long. V lost 5 bases, J lost 10 bases, and 15 bases lay in between. The CDR3: CASSPELYGEQFF. The CDR3 DNA reads as TGTGCCAGCAGCCCGGAACTATATGGGGAGCAGTTCTTC.

J is TRBJ2-3 and V is TRBV7-2, with 12 bases identical to TRBD2. The CDR3 covers 17 residues. J gave up 5 bases and V 3 bases, and 9 bases lay outside the gene matches. Germline V lookup: CDR1 SGHTA, CDR2 FQGNSA. The CDR3, as DNA: TGTGCCAGCAGCTTGGGACTAGCGGGCGCCAGGGGAGATACGCAGTATTTT. Protein product: CASSLGLAGARGDTQYF.

The V call is TRBV6-5, the J call TRBJ1-5; 9 bases line up with TRBD1. This CDR3 has 14 residues. Trimming took 7 bases from V and 4 from J; bases not matched to a gene: 5. Germline CDR1 reads MNHEY; CDR2 reads SVGAGI. CDR3 protein: CASIRDRGNQPQHF. The CDR3 bases are TGTGCCAGCATCCGAGACAGGGGGAATCAGCCCCAGCATTTT.

This chain links TRBV28 with TRBJ1-3; unclear D gene. The germline gives CDR1 MDHEN, CDR2 SYDVKM. The ends were cut back, 8 bases at V and 4 bases at J, with 12 bases in the middle. The CDR3 is made up of 13 amino acids. This chain's CDR3 is CASYHFGGNTIYF. Written as DNA, the CDR3 is TGTGCCAGCTACCACTTCGGGGGAAACACCATATATTTT.

V and J are TRBV3-1 (or the pseudogene TRBV3-2) and TRBJ1-2; D unclear. This CDR3 contains 15 residues. V lost 5 bases and J lost 8, with 21 bases in between. CDR1 and CDR2 from the germline V gene are LGHDT and YNNKEL (reference sequence). This CDR3 reads CASSREGGVSGGYTF. Written as DNA, the CDR3 is TGTGCCAGCAGCAGGGAGGGAGGCGTATCGGGCGGCTACACCTTC.

The rearrangement joins TRBV4-2 to TRBJ2-7, with TRBD2 matching over 8 bases. The junction had 27 bases not matched to a gene; V was cut back by 4 bases and J by 7 bases. The CDR3 extends over 20 amino acids. CDR1 LGHNA and CDR2 YNFKEQ come from the germline V gene. In DNA form, the CDR3 reads TGTGCCAGCAGCCTACCACGGGAAGCGGACAGCGGGAGCCTATGGGGGGAGCAGTACTTC. Its translation: CASSLPREADSGSLWGEQYF.

The chain links TRBV27 to TRBJ1-6, with D tentatively TRBD1 (6 bases). Germline V gene sequence: CDR1 MNHEY, CDR2 SMNVEV (reference sequence). This CDR3 comprises 15 residues. Trimming stripped 1 base from V and 9 bases from J, with 13 bases between. DNA for the CDR3: TGTGCCAGCAGTTTATTCCCAGGGGAGGGTTCACCCCTCCACTTT. Its protein product is CASSLFPGEGSPLHF.

The chain joins TRBV15 to TRBJ2-5, with 10 bases matching TRBD2. This CDR3 has 14 residues. Germline trimming cut 5 bases from V and 1 base from J; bases unmatched to any gene: 1. CDR1 and CDR2 from the germline V gene are LNHNV and YYDKDF (reference sequence). CDR3 nucleotides: TGTGCCACCAGCGGACTAGCGGCCCAAGAGACCCAGTACTTC. Translating gives CATSGLAAQETQYF. The full variable domain, with the rest looked up from reference TRBV15 and TRBJ2-5, is DAMVIQNPRYQVTQFGKPVTLSCSQTLNHNVMYWYQQKSSQAPKLLFHYYDKDFNNEADTPDNFQSRRPNTSFCFLDIRSPGLGDTAMYLCATSGLAAQETQYFGPGTRLLVL.

The chain recombines TRBV5-1 with TRBJ1-4; 9 nucleotides agree with TRBD1. V lost 2 bases and J lost 3; bases outside the gene matches: 5. Germline V gene data show CDR1 as SGHRS and CDR2 as YFSETQ. This CDR3 has 16 amino acids. DNA of the CDR3: TGCGCCAGCAGCTTACAGGGGGCTGCGGCTAATGAAAAACTGTTTTTT. It is translated as CASSLQGAAANEKLFF.

The chain combines TRBV7-2 with TRBJ1-1; perhaps TRBD1 as D (5 bases). The germline gives CDR1 SGHTA, CDR2 FQGNSA. Deletions cut 2 bases from V and 4 bases from J, with 11 bases between. CDR3 length equals 14 residues. CDR3 residues: CASSLTSGGTEAFF. CDR3 sequence (DNA): TGTGCCAGCAGCTTAACGTCGGGGGGCACTGAAGCTTTCTTT.